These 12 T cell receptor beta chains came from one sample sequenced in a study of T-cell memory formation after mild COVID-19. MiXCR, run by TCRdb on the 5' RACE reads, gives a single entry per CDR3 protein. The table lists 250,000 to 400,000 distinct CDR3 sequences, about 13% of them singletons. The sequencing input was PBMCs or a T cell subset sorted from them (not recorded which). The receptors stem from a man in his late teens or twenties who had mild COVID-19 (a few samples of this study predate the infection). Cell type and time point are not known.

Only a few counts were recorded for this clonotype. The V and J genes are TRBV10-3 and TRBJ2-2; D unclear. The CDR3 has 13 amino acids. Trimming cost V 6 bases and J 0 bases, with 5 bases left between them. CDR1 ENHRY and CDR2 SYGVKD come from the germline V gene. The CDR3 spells CAIRGTNTGELFF. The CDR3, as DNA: TGTGCCATCAGGGGGACGAACACCGGGGAGCTGTTTTTT.

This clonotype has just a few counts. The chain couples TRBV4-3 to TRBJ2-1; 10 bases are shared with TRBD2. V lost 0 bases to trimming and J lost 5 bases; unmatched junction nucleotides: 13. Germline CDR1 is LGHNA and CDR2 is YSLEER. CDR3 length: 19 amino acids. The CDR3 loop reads CASSQDAPTSGARHNEQFF. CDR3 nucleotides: TGCGCCAGCAGCCAAGATGCGCCAACTAGCGGGGCGAGACACAATGAGCAGTTCTTC.

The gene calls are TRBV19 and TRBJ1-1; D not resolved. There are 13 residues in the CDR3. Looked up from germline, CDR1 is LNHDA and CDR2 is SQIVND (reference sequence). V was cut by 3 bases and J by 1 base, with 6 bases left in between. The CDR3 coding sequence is TGTGCCAGTAGTATCTTACAGAACACTGAAGCTTTCTTT. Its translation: CASSILQNTEAFF.

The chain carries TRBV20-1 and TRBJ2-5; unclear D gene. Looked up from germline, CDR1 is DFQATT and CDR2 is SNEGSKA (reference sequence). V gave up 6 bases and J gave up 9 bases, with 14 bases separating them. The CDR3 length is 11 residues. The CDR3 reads CSAPMAMAQYF. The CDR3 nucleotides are TGCAGTGCCCCGATGGCGATGGCCCAGTACTTC.

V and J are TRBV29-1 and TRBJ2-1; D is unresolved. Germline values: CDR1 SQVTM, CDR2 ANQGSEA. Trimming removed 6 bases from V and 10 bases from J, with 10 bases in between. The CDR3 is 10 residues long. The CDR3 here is CSVLIFEQFF. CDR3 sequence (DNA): TGCAGCGTCCTCATCTTCGAGCAGTTCTTC.

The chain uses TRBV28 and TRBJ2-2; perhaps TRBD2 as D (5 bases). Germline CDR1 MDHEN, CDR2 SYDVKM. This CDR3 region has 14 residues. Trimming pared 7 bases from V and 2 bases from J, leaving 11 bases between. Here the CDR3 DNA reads TGTGCCAGCACGGAGGCAGGTAACACCGGGGAGCTGTTTTTT. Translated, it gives CASTEAGNTGELFF.

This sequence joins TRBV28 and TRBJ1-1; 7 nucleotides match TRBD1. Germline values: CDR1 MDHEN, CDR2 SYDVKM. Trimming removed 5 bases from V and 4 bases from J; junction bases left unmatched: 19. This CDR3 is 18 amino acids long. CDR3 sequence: CASSNLPAPTGASTEAFF. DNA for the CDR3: TGTGCCAGCAGTAACCTACCGGCCCCTACAGGGGCGAGCACTGAAGCTTTCTTT.

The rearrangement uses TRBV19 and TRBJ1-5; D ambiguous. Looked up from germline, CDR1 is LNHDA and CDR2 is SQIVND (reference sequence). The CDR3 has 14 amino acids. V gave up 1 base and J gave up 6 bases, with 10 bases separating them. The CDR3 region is CASSIAGIRQPQHF. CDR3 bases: TGTGCCAGTAGTATAGCCGGGATCCGTCAGCCCCAGCATTTT.

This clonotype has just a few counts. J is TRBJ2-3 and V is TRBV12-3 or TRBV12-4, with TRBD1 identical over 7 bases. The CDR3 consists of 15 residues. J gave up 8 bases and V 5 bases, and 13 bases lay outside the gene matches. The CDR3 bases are TGTGCCAGCAGTGAGACAGGGTCCCCGTGGGGTACGCAGTATTTT. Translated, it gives CASSETGSPWGTQYF.

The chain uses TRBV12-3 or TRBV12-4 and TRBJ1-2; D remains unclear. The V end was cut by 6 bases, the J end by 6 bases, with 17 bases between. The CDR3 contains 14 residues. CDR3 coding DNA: TGTGCCAGCAGCTTGAGGCACCAGATGAATGGCTACACCTTC. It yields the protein CASSLRHQMNGYTF.

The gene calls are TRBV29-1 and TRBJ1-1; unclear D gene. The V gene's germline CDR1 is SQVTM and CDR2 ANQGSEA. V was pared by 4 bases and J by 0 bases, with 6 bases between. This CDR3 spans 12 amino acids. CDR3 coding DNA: TGCAGCGTTGGACAAGTGAACACTGAAGCTTTCTTT. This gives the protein CSVGQVNTEAFF.

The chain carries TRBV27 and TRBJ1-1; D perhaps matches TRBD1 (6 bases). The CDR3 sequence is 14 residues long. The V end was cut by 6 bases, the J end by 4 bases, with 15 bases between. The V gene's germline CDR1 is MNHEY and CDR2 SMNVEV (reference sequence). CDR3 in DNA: TGTGCCAGCAGGACCAGCTGGGGGGCCACTGAAGCTTTCTTT. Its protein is CASRTSWGATEAFF.